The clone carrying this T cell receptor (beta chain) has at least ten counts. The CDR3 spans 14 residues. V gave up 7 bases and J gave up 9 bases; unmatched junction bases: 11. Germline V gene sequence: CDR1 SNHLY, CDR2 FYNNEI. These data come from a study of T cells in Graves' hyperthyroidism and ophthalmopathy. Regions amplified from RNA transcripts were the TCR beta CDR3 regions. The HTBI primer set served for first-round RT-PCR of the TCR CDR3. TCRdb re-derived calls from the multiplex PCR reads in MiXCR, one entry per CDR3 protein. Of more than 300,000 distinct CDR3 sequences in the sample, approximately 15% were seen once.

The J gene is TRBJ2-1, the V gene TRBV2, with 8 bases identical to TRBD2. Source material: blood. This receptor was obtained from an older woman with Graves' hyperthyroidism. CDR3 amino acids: CASTGTRSLGEQFF. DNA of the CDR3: TGTGCCAGCACCGGGACTAGGTCGTTGGGTGAGCAGTTCTTC.